The rows below give T cell receptor beta chains drawn from one sample of a study of T cells in localized non-small cell lung cancer. This table comes from immunoSEQ multiplex PCR, and its TCRdb copy is limited to in-frame clones, with some not included. The sample carries some 30,000 clones, around 82% recorded once. Sequences were derived from peripheral blood, sampled before any cancer treatment. The receptors originated from a male donor aged 60 or older with stage II squamous cell lung carcinoma. The conserved cysteine and the conserved F or W are not part of the CDR3 here.

j_call: TRBJ1-1
v_call: TRBV5-1
cdr3_aa: ASSPQPGYTEAF

j_call: TRBJ2-2
v_call: TRBV27
cdr3_aa: ASSITGTPRTGELF

j_call: TRBJ1-1
v_call: TRBV2
cdr3_aa: ASSEMDTLNTEAF

j_call: TRBJ1-1
v_call: TRBV28
cdr3_aa: ASSSPSMNTEAF

j_call: TRBJ1-1
v_call: TRBV11-2
cdr3_aa: ASSLAAGGRTEAF

j_call: TRBJ2-7
v_call: TRBV9
cdr3_aa: ASSLRDLGYEQY

j_call: TRBJ1-3
v_call: TRBV6-6
cdr3_aa: ASSWSKGSGNTIY

j_call: TRBJ1-2
v_call: TRBV11-2
cdr3_aa: ASSLEEGINYGYT

j_call: TRBJ1-5
v_call: TRBV18
cdr3_aa: ASSPGTGDYQPQH

j_call: TRBJ2-5
v_call: TRBV5-1
cdr3_aa: ASSSPGTSPQETQY

j_call: TRBJ2-7
v_call: TRBV6-1
cdr3_aa: ASSELAGVGEQY

j_call: TRBJ1-6
v_call: TRBV27
cdr3_aa: ASSLSAPVRSPLH

j_call: TRBJ2-1
v_call: TRBV13
cdr3_aa: ASSPGSGRAYNEQF

j_call: TRBJ1-1
v_call: TRBV7-6
cdr3_aa: ASSLSAGRENTEAF

j_call: TRBJ1-5
v_call: TRBV14
cdr3_aa: ASSAQSNQPQH

j_call: TRBJ2-7
v_call: TRBV5-6
cdr3_aa: ASSALSYEQY

j_call: TRBJ2-5
v_call: TRBV14
cdr3_aa: ASNQGFIETQY

j_call: TRBJ2-5
v_call: TRBV5-8
cdr3_aa: ASSSGRQGNFAETQY

j_call: TRBJ1-3
v_call: TRBV9
cdr3_aa: ASSGGGGGAFGNTIY

j_call: TRBJ1-5
v_call: TRBV18
cdr3_aa: ASSPKVVGNQPQH

j_call: TRBJ1-3
v_call: TRBV6-1
cdr3_aa: ASNTGGNTIY

j_call: TRBJ2-1
v_call: TRBV6-9
cdr3_aa: ASSYLPSGRDEQF

j_call: TRBJ2-7
v_call: TRBV6-1
cdr3_aa: ASRTSRTGSEQY

j_call: TRBJ1-2
v_call: TRBV6-5
cdr3_aa: ASIYSGTGSPYGYT

j_call: TRBJ2-1
v_call: TRBV5-4
cdr3_aa: ASGRANEQF

j_call: TRBJ1-1
v_call: TRBV29-1
cdr3_aa: SVVDRFNEAF

j_call: TRBJ1-2
v_call: TRBV5-6
cdr3_aa: ASSSQRYGYT

j_call: TRBJ2-3
v_call: TRBV29-1
cdr3_aa: SVGGLAGGGDTQY

j_call: TRBJ1-2
v_call: TRBV9
cdr3_aa: ASSSGTGGAGGYT

j_call: TRBJ1-1
v_call: TRBV25-1
cdr3_aa: ASSATMAPASVTEAF

j_call: TRBJ2-5
v_call: TRBV7-9
cdr3_aa: ASSLVTLAGMETQY

j_call: TRBJ2-3
v_call: TRBV27
cdr3_aa: ASSAGTWGTDTQY

j_call: TRBJ1-5
v_call: TRBV19
cdr3_aa: ASSDTGKQPQH

j_call: TRBJ1-4
v_call: TRBV5-1
cdr3_aa: ASSPGPGETNEKLF

j_call: TRBJ2-7
v_call: TRBV10-3
cdr3_aa: AIRNQGQGYEQY

j_call: TRBJ1-2
v_call: TRBV10-1
cdr3_aa: ASSDPGGIGYT

j_call: TRBJ1-6
v_call: TRBV30
cdr3_aa: AWGGRGSPLH

j_call: TRBJ2-5
v_call: TRBV5-5
cdr3_aa: ASSLVTVGTQY

j_call: TRBJ1-3
v_call: TRBV6-1
cdr3_aa: ASSEAGFGSSGNTIY

j_call: TRBJ1-2
v_call: TRBV30
cdr3_aa: AWRLGFYGYT

j_call: TRBJ1-4
v_call: TRBV19
cdr3_aa: ASSIDTQGNEKLF

j_call: TRBJ1-6
v_call: TRBV25-1
cdr3_aa: ASREGDSPLH

j_call: TRBJ2-7
v_call: TRBV30
cdr3_aa: AWSFQGLAGVQY

j_call: TRBJ2-1
v_call: TRBV5-1
cdr3_aa: ASSLGGGRNEQF

j_call: TRBJ1-4
v_call: TRBV20-1
cdr3_aa: SASGKEKLF

j_call: TRBJ2-1
v_call: TRBV28
cdr3_aa: ASSTWTGSSYNEQF

j_call: TRBJ2-1
v_call: TRBV14
cdr3_aa: ASSHGSEQF

j_call: TRBJ2-2
v_call: TRBV5-1
cdr3_aa: ASSLGQGYPGELF

j_call: TRBJ1-5
v_call: TRBV19
cdr3_aa: ASGPPTIGNQPQH

j_call: TRBJ2-7
v_call: TRBV5-1
cdr3_aa: ASSLGQGPLEQY

j_call: TRBJ2-3
v_call: TRBV6-1
cdr3_aa: ASSEGGSGPSTDTQY

j_call: TRBJ1-1
v_call: TRBV18
cdr3_aa: ASSQQANTEAF

j_call: TRBJ1-1
v_call: TRBV2
cdr3_aa: ASRLPPGEPEAF

j_call: TRBJ1-2
v_call: TRBV6-1
cdr3_aa: ASSERSYGYT

j_call: TRBJ1-2
v_call: TRBV5-8
cdr3_aa: ASSLDRVRYGYT

j_call: TRBJ1-1
v_call: TRBV25-1
cdr3_aa: ASSVPGSTEAF

j_call: TRBJ2-3
v_call: TRBV5-1
cdr3_aa: ASSFGLADTDTQY

j_call: TRBJ2-7
v_call: TRBV7-2
cdr3_aa: ASSPSNRRGPYEQY

j_call: TRBJ2-2
v_call: TRBV7-8
cdr3_aa: ASSFGQGVLTGELF

j_call: TRBJ1-2
v_call: TRBV5-1
cdr3_aa: ASNPGQDDDGYT